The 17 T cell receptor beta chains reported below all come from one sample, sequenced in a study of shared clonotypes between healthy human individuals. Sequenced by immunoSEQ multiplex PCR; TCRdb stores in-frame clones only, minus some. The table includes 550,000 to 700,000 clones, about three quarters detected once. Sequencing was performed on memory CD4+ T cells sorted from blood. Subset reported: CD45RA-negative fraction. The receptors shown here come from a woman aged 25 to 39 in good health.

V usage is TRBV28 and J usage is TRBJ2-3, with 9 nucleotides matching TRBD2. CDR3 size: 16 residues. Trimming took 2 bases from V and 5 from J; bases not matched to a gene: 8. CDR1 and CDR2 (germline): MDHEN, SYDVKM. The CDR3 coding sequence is TGTGCCAGCAGTTTAACTTTTAGCGGGAGTGTAGATACGCAGTATTTT. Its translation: CASSLTFSGSVDTQYF.

CDR3 protein: CASSSPAGGRNEQFF. DNA for the CDR3: TGTGCCAGCAGCTCCCCAGCGGGAGGGCGCAATGAGCAGTTCTTC. The chain is built from TRBV28 and TRBJ2-1, with TRBD2 identical over 10 bases. CDR1 and CDR2 (germline): MDHEN, SYDVKM. The J segment lost 6 bases and the V segment lost 6 bases, leaving 8 bases of the junction unmatched. This CDR3 contains 15 residues.

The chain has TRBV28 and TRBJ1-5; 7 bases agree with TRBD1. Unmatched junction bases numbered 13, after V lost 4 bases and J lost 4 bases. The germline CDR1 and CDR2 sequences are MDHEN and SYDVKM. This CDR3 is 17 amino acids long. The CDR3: CASSSPGAGGVNQPQHF. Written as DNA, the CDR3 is TGTGCCAGCAGTTCTCCCGGGGCAGGGGGAGTTAATCAGCCCCAGCATTTT.

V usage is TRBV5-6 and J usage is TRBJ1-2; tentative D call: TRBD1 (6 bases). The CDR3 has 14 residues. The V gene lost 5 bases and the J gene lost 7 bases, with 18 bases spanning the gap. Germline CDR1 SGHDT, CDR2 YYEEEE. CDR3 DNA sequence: TGTGCCAGCAGATCTCCAGGGGCGGTCTCTGGCTACACCTTC. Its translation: CASRSPGAVSGYTF.

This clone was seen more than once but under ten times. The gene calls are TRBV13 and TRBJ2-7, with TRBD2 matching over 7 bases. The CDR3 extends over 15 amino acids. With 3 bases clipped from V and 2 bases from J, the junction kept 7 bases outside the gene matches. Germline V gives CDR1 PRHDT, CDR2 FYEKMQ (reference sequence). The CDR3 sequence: CASSLGRAGPYEQYF. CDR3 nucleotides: TGTGCCAGCAGCTTGGGTAGAGCGGGACCCTACGAGCAGTACTTC. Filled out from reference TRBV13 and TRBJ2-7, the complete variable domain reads AAGVIQSPRHLIKEKRETATLKCYPIPRHDTVYWYQQGPGQDPQFLISFYEKMQSDKGSIPDRFSAQQFSDYHSELNMSSLELGDSALYFCASSLGRAGPYEQYFGPGTRLTVT.

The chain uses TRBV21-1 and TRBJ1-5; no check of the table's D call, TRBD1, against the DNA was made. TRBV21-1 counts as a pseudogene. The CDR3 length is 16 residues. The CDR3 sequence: CASSTTLDSVYQPQHF. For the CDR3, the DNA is TGTGCCAGCAGCACCACCTTGGACAGTGTTTATCAGCCCCAGCATTTT.

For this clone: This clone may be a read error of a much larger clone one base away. CDR3 sequence reads: CASSFDTHTGAFF. CDR3 bases: TGCGCCAGCAGCTTTGACACCCACACTGGAGCTTTCTTT. The V and J genes are TRBV5-1 and TRBJ1-1; D not certain. CDR1 and CDR2 (germline): SGHRS, YFSETQ. This CDR3 has 13 residues.

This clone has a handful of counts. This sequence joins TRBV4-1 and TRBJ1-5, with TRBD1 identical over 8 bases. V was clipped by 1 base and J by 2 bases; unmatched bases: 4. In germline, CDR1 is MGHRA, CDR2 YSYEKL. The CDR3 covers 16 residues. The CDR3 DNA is TGCGCCAGCAGCCAAGGAATACAGGGGGGCAATCAGCCCCAGCATTTT. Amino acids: CASSQGIQGGNQPQHF.

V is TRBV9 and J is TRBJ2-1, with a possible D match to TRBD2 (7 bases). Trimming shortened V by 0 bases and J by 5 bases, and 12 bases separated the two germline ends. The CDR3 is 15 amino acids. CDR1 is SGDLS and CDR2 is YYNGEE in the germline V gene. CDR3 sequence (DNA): TGTGCCAGCAGCGTAGTTGCCGGGGGGCACAATGAGCAGTTCTTC. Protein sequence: CASSVVAGGHNEQFF. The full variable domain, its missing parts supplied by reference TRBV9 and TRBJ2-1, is DSGVTQTPKHLITATGQRVTLRCSPRSGDLSVYWYQQSLDQGLQFLIQYYNGEERAKGNILERFSAQQFPDLHSELNLSSLELGDSALYFCASSVVAGGHNEQFFGPGTRLTVL.

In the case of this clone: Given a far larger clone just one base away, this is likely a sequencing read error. The CDR3 DNA is TGTGCCATCAGTGACACTGGAAACACCATATATTTT. Translation gives CAISDTGNTIYF. The rearrangement uses TRBV10-3 and TRBJ1-3; D not resolved. The CDR3 consists of 12 residues. Germline assignment: CDR1 ENHRY and CDR2 SYGVKD. The ends were cut back, 3 bases at V and 2 bases at J, with 2 bases in the middle.

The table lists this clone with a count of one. CDR3 in amino acids: CASSSRQGWYEQYF. Written as DNA, the CDR3 is TGTGCCAGCAGTTCAAGACAGGGATGGTACGAGCAGTACTTC. The chain couples TRBV28 to TRBJ2-7; TRBD1 agrees at 7 bases. The V gene's germline CDR1 is MDHEN and CDR2 SYDVKM. V lost 4 bases to trimming and J lost 4 bases; unmatched junction nucleotides: 7. The CDR3 consists of 14 residues. Using reference TRBV28 and TRBJ2-7 for the parts outside the CDR3, the full variable domain is DVKVTQSSRYLVKRTGEKVFLECVQDMDHENMFWYRQDPGLGLRLIYFSYDVKMKEKGDIPEGYSVSREKKERFSLILESASTNQTSMYLCASSSRQGWYEQYFGPGTRLTVT.

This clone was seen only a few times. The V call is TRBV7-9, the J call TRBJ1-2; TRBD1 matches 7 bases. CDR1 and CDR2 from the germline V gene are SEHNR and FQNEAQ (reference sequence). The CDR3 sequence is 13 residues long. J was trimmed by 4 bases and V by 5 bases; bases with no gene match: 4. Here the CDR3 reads CASSIRTGYGYTF. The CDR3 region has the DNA TGTGCCAGCAGCATAAGGACAGGCTATGGCTACACCTTC.

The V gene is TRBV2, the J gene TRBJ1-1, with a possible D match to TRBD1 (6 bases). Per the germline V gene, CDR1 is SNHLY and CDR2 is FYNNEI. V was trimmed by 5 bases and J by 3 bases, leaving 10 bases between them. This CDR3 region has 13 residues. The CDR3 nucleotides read TGTGCCAGCAGTATACAGGGCGACACTGAAGCTTTCTTT. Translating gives CASSIQGDTEAFF.

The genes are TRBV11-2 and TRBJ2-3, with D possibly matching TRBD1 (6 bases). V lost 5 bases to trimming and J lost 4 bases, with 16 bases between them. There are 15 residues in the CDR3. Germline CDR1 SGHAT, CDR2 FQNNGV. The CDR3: CASSLRGGYADTQYF. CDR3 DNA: TGTGCCAGCAGCCTCAGGGGCGGGTACGCAGATACGCAGTATTTT. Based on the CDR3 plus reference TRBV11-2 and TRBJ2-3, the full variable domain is EAGVAQSPRYKIIEKRQSVAFWCNPISGHATLYWYQQILGQGPKLLIQFQNNGVVDDSQLPKDRFSAERLKGVDSTLKIQPAKLEDSAVYLCASSLRGGYADTQYFGPGTRLTVL.

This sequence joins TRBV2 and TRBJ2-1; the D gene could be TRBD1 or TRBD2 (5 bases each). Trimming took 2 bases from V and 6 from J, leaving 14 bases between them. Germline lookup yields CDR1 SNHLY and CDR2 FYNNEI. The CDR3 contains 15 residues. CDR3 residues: CASSEYQGPPNEQFF. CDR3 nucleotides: TGTGCCAGCAGTGAATACCAGGGACCCCCCAATGAGCAGTTCTTC.

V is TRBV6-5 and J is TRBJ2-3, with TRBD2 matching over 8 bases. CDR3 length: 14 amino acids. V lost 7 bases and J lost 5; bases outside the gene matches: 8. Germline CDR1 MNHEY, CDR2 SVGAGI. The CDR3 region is CASNSGGVRDTQYF. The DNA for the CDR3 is TGTGCCAGCAACTCGGGAGGGGTACGAGATACGCAGTATTTT.

The chain's CDR3 is CASSLGRTHNQPQHF. The CDR3 region has the DNA TGTGCCAGCAGCCTGGGACGGACCCACAATCAGCCCCAGCATTTT. This chain uses TRBV5-6 with TRBJ1-5, with D perhaps matching TRBD1 (5 bases). The CDR3 extends over 15 amino acids. Germline V gene sequence: CDR1 SGHDT, CDR2 YYEEEE. Trimming left V 4 bases short and J 3 bases short, with 14 bases between.